The present T cell receptor (beta chain) was sequenced within a study of spatial heterogeneity in lung cancer. Study details: From matched bulk RNA-seq came a T cell module score, which showed a strong correlation with TCR transcript counts in tumor regions. There were, on average, more than eight raw-read appearances for each unique TCR and UMI combination. General study results and limits: Expanded intratumoral alpha and beta TCR counts tracked tumor mutation counts.

V lost 5 bases and J 7 bases, leaving 9 bases between the germline ends. Germline V gives CDR1 SNHLY, CDR2 FYNNEI. The CDR3 spans 11 residues. This clonotype was detected many times. Its target is not known. Regarding time point: sample taken at primary tumor resection. Donation came from 70 or so patients with untreated early-stage non-small cell lung cancer. Whole RNA came from tumor, nontumor lung or frozen PBMC and was sequenced without being sorted. TCRdb redid the calling of the 5' RACE reads with MiXCR, one entry per CDR3 protein. This sample yields around 100,000 distinct CDR3 sequences, of which about 4.4% are seen a single time; 21% belongs to the top ten.

The source material was lung tumor tissue, sampled at surgery. This sequence joins TRBV2 and TRBJ2-7, with D uncertain. This receptor was obtained from a male donor with early-stage non-small cell lung cancer. CDR3 nucleotide sequence: TGTGCCAGCAGTTTTAACTGGGAGCAGTACTTC. This sequence encodes CASSFNWEQYF.